Below are 19 T cell receptor beta chains sequenced from a single sample in a study of T cell clonality in common variable immunodeficiency. Generated by immunoSEQ multiplex PCR, the TCRdb table keeps only in-frame clones and is missing some. The profile covers about 33,000 clones, none occurring a single time. The sequenced material came from peripheral blood mononuclear cells. Every receptor here comes from a person aged 18 to 75 in good health.

In this sample, this clone turned up a few times. The read ends 3 residues before the CDR3 terminus; that terminus is restored from the germline J gene. This chain uses TRBV20-1 with TRBJ1-1, with TRBD1 as a possible D gene (6 bases). CDR3 length: 12 amino acids. The germline V gene encodes CDR1 DFQATT and CDR2 SNEGSKA (reference sequence). V was trimmed by 7 bases and J by 2 bases, leaving 11 bases between them. The CDR3 spells CSGTGGNTEAFF. The sequenced CDR3 bases are TGCAGTGGGACGGGGGGCAACACTGAA.

This clone was seen a few times. The DNA ends 3 residues before the CDR3 does, and the rest of the CDR3 is filled in from the germline J gene. The chain has TRBV19 and TRBJ1-1; D possibly corresponds to TRBD1 (5 bases). The germline V gene has CDR1 LNHDA and CDR2 SQIVND (reference sequence). Trimming cost V 3 bases and J 0 bases, with 5 bases left between them. The CDR3 length is 13 residues. The CDR3: CASSMTVNTEAFF. The part of the CDR3 DNA that was read is TGTGCCAGTAGTATGACAGTGAACACTGAA.

Details on this clone: The read is 3 residues too short to cover the CDR3 end, so that end is filled in from the germline J gene. The chain carries TRBV30 and TRBJ2-7; TRBD2 is a possible D gene (5 bases). The CDR3 runs to 12 residues. The germline V and J ends were trimmed by 1 base and 3 bases, with 7 bases remaining between them. CDR1 is GTSNPN, CDR2 SVGIG, per germline (reference sequence). The covered CDR3 bases are TGTGCCTGGAGTGGGACTTACTACGAG. It specifies CAWSGTYYE. The CDR3 as a whole reads CAWSGTYYEQYF.

This clone showed up just a few times. The sequenced fragment ends 3 residues before the CDR3 boundary, so the rest is inferred from the germline J gene. The V gene is TRBV7-2, the J gene TRBJ2-3, with 11 positions matching TRBD2. The CDR3 contains 15 residues. The V gene's germline CDR1 is SGHTA and CDR2 FQGNSA. V lost 5 bases and J lost 5; bases outside the gene matches: 6. The covered CDR3 bases are TGTGCCAGCAGCCTTAGCGGACTAGCGGGAGATACG. Its translation: CASSLSGLAGDT. The CDR3 in its entirety is CASSLSGLAGDTQYF.

Details on this clone: Read coverage stops 3 residues before the CDR3 terminus; the germline J gene supplies the remainder. The V and J genes are TRBV7-2 and TRBJ1-5; unclear D gene. From germline, CDR1 is SGHTA and CDR2 FQGNSA. The CDR3 has 12 residues. The DNA read from the CDR3 is TGTGCCAGCAGCTCCTACACAGATCCC. This sequence encodes CASSSYTDP. The CDR3, in full, reads CASSSYTDPQHF.

This clone has just a few counts. Read sequence stops 3 residues before the CDR3 end, and the germline J gene provides the missing end. The chain joins TRBV30 to TRBJ2-7; TRBD1 matches 9 bases. This CDR3 spans 16 amino acids. With 0 bases clipped from V and 4 bases from J, the junction kept 10 bases outside the gene matches. The germline CDR1 and CDR2 sequences are GTSNPN and SVGIG (reference sequence). CDR3 amino acids: CAWSVTFRDRDYEQYF. The sequenced CDR3 bases are TGTGCCTGGAGTGTTACCTTCCGGGACAGGGATTACGAG.

CDR3 DNA, as far as it was read: TGTGCCAGCAGCGTAGCGGAAAGCACAGATACC. Protein sequence: CASSVAESTDT. The entire CDR3 reads CASSVAESTDTYTF. This chain joins TRBV7-3 and TRBJ1-2; no definite D call. The read halts 3 residues ahead of the CDR3 end, with the missing end drawn from the germline J gene. The length of the CDR3 is 14 residues. Germline V gene data show CDR1 as SGHTA and CDR2 as FQGTGA. Using reference TRBV7-3 and TRBJ1-2 for the parts outside the CDR3, the full variable domain is GAGVSQTPSNKVTEKGKYVELRCDPISGHTALYWYRQSLGQGPEFLIYFQGTGAADDSGLPNDRFFAVRPEGSVSTLKIQRTERGDSAVYLCASSVAESTDTYTFGSGTRLTVV.

Ten or more counts support this clone. The read comes to an end 3 residues before the CDR3 does, leaving the germline J gene to fill in the end. J is TRBJ1-1 and V is TRBV10-1; D is uncertain. V was cut by 3 bases and J by 6 bases, with 11 bases left in between. Looked up from germline, CDR1 is WNHNN and CDR2 is SYGVQD (reference sequence). The CDR3 contains 13 residues. CDR3 sequence: CASSDLRVSEAFF. Partial CDR3 DNA: TGCGCCAGCAGTGACTTGCGGGTTTCTGAA.

This clone has at least ten counts. The read finishes 3 residues shy of the CDR3 end, and the germline J gene is used to complete it. J is TRBJ2-6 and V is TRBV5-1; 12 nucleotides match TRBD1. The V and J ends lost 0 bases and 3 bases, in that order; junction bases with no gene match: 7. CDR1 is SGHRS, CDR2 YFSETQ, per germline. The CDR3 contains 19 residues. The CDR3 is CASSLGGGTGGFGANVLTF. CDR3 DNA, as far as it was read: TGCGCCAGCAGCTTGGGAGGAGGGACAGGGGGCTTTGGGGCCAACGTC.

In regard to this clone: From the germline J gene comes the end of the CDR3, since the read stops 3 residues before it. The genes are TRBV7-9 and TRBJ1-6, with 7 bases identical to TRBD1. Germline loops: CDR1 SEHNR, CDR2 FQNEAQ (reference sequence). J gave up 8 bases and V 6 bases, and 7 bases lay outside the gene matches. CDR3 size: 14 residues. The CDR3 reads CASRGRQGYSPLHF. The part of the CDR3 DNA that was read is TGTGCCAGCAGGGGACGACAGGGTTATTCACCC.

Comment on this clone: The read stops 3 residues short of the end of the CDR3; the missing end is completed from the germline J gene. The chain uses TRBV6-1 and TRBJ2-3; D possibly uses TRBD1 or TRBD2 (5 bases each). The CDR3 length is 14 residues. The germline CDR1 and CDR2 sequences are MNHNS and SASEGT. This CDR3 reads CASSEGGAPGTQYF. The DNA read from the CDR3 is TGTGCCAGCAGTGAAGGAGGGGCTCCCGGGACG.

This clone was found a few times. CDR3 DNA, as far as it was read: TGCAGCGTGCGGGAGTCGCAAGAGACC. Amino acid sequence: CSVRESQET. The full CDR3 is CSVRESQETYTF. The chain is built from TRBV29-1 and TRBJ1-2; D uncertain. The CDR3 end falls 3 residues outside the read, so it is completed with the germline J gene. The CDR3 sequence is 12 residues long. The V gene's germline CDR1 is SQVTM and CDR2 ANQGSEA.

This clone came up many times. The read terminates 3 residues ahead of where the CDR3 ends, so the germline J gene completes it. The V gene is TRBV30, the J gene TRBJ1-1, with a tentative D call TRBD1 (5 bases). The germline gives CDR1 GTSNPN, CDR2 SVGIG (reference sequence). The V end was cut by 2 bases, the J end by 1 base, with 14 bases between. The CDR3 is 15 amino acids. The CDR3 sequence is CAWSPWGGGNTEAFF. The covered CDR3 bases are TGTGCCTGGAGTCCCTGGGGGGGAGGGAACACTGAA.

This clone appeared a few times. The read stops 3 residues short of the end of the CDR3; the missing end is completed from the germline J gene. The rearrangement links TRBV7-3 to TRBJ1-2, with 7 bases identical to TRBD1. This CDR3 is built from 16 residues. Germline loops: CDR1 SGHTA, CDR2 FQGTGA. CDR3 loop: CASSLESGTAYNDYTF. CDR3 bases read: TGTGCCAGCAGCTTAGAGTCCGGGACAGCTTACAATGAC.

In its sample, this clone was seen many times. The CDR3 end falls 3 residues outside the read, so it is completed with the germline J gene. V usage is TRBV20-1 and J usage is TRBJ1-2; D uncertain. The CDR3 covers 11 residues. Germline V gene data show CDR1 as DFQATT and CDR2 as SNEGSKA (reference sequence). Partial CDR3 DNA: TGCAGTGCTAGGGGCGCGGGCGGC. Translation: CSARGAGG. The full CDR3 is CSARGAGGYTF.

This clone was recorded many times. The sequenced fragment ends 3 residues before the CDR3 boundary, so the rest is inferred from the germline J gene. The gene calls are TRBV30 and TRBJ1-2; 8 positions match TRBD1. Germline CDR1 is GTSNPN and CDR2 is SVGIG (reference sequence). CDR3 length equals 11 residues. CDR3 DNA (partial): TGTGCCTGGACAGGGGGCGTCGGC. Amino acid sequence: CAWTGGVG. The full-length CDR3 reads as CAWTGGVGYTF.

This clone occurred a few times. The read comes to an end 3 residues before the CDR3 does, leaving the germline J gene to fill in the end. This chain links TRBV7-6 with TRBJ1-1; the match to TRBD1 covers 7 bases. The germline CDR1 and CDR2 sequences are SGHVS and FNYEAQ. The V gene end was trimmed by 9 bases and the J gene end by 3 bases; junction bases not matched to a gene: 7. This CDR3 comprises 13 residues. Here the CDR3 reads CASTGAWDTEAFF. CDR3 DNA (partial): TGTGCCAGTACAGGGGCCTGGGACACTGAA.

This clone has at least ten counts. The read ends 3 residues early relative to the CDR3; the germline J gene fills the gap. V gene TRBV6-2 or TRBV6-3 combines with J gene TRBJ1-1; D uncertain. The CDR3 totals 11 residues. V was trimmed by 5 bases and J by 5 bases, leaving 6 bases between them. Germline-derived CDR1 and CDR2 are MNHEY and SVGEGT. The CDR3 region is CASSHGTEAFF. The sequenced CDR3 bases are TGTGCCAGCAGTCACGGGACTGAA.

In its sample, this clone was seen many times. Sequencing ends 3 residues short of the CDR3 end; the germline J gene provides the rest. The gene calls are TRBV9 and TRBJ2-1, with 14 nucleotides matching TRBD2. There are 16 residues in the CDR3. The trim removed 4 bases at V and 8 bases at J, leaving 8 bases unmatched. Germline assignment: CDR1 SGDLS and CDR2 YYNGEE. CDR3 sequence reads: CASSWTSGRIIDEQFF. Incomplete CDR3 DNA: TGTGCCAGCAGCTGGACTAGCGGGAGGATAATTGATGAG.